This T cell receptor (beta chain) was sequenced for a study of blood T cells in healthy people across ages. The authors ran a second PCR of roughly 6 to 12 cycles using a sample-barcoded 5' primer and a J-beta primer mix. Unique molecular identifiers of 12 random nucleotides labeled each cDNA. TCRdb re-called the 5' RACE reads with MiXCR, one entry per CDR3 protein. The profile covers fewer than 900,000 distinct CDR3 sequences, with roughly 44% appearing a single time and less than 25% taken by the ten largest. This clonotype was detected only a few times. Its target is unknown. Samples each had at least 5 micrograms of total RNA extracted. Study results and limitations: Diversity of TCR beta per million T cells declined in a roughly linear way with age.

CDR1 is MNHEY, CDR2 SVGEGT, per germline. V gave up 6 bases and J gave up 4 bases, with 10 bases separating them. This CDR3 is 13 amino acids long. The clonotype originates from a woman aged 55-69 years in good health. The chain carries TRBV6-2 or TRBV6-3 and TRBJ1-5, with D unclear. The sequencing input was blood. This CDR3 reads CASRENENQPQHF. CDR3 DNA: TGTGCCAGCAGGGAAAATGAAAATCAGCCCCAGCATTTT.